Listed here are 32 T cell receptor beta chains from one sample, sequenced in a study of graft-versus-host responses after intestinal transplantation. Antigens for these TCRs are unknown. Clones were read by immunoSEQ multiplex PCR, and TCRdb kept only the in-frame ones, dropping some. The table has over 65,000 clones, 91% seen once; the top ten hold 7.6%. The sequences come from unstimulated CD8+ T cells sorted from spleen or lymph node cells, collected before transplant. These receptors came from a human donor who was the organ donor for an intestinal transplant.

This chain links TRBV2 with TRBJ1-1, with a tentative D call TRBD1 (5 bases). The CDR3 is 13 residues long. Germline CDR1 is SNHLY and CDR2 is FYNNEI. Trimming left V 4 bases short and J 6 bases short, with 12 bases between. CDR3 nucleotides: TGTGCCAGCAGTGGGGGGGGTTCTTCTGAAGCTTTCTTT. This gives the protein CASSGGGSSEAFF.

J is TRBJ1-2 and V is TRBV7-9, with D perhaps TRBD1 (6 bases). The CDR3 has 16 amino acids. Germline values: CDR1 SEHNR, CDR2 FQNEAQ (reference sequence). The V end was cut by 8 bases, the J end by 3 bases, with 22 bases between. CDR3 DNA sequence: TGTGCCAGCCTCTCTTGGGGAGGACAGTCCGACTATGGCTACACCTTC. Translation gives CASLSWGGQSDYGYTF.

Here the CDR3 reads CASSFSGARELFF. CDR3 nucleotides: TGTGCCAGCAGCTTTAGCGGGGCCAGGGAGCTGTTTTTT. The genes are TRBV7-7 and TRBJ2-2; 8 bases line up with TRBD2. The CDR3 extends over 13 amino acids. V lost 3 bases, J lost 9 bases, and 3 bases stayed unmatched. Looked up from germline, CDR1 is SSHAT and CDR2 is FNYEAQ (reference sequence).

The chain joins TRBV5-4 to TRBJ1-4; the match to TRBD1 covers 7 bases. The V gene end was trimmed by 5 bases and the J gene end by 0 bases; junction bases not matched to a gene: 16. The germline V gene encodes CDR1 SGHNT and CDR2 YYREEE (reference sequence). The CDR3 extends over 19 amino acids. The CDR3 loop is CASSLTQDRRATTNEKLFF. CDR3 sequence (DNA): TGTGCCAGCAGTCTAACTCAGGACAGGAGAGCCACAACTAATGAAAAACTGTTTTTT.

The V and J genes are TRBV20-1 and TRBJ2-1; 9 positions match TRBD2. CDR1 and CDR2 from the germline V gene are DFQATT and SNEGSKA (reference sequence). The V gene end was trimmed by 6 bases and the J gene end by 9 bases; junction bases not matched to a gene: 3. This CDR3 has 11 residues. CDR3 sequence (DNA): TGCAGTGCACCACTAGCGGGTGAGCAGTTCTTC. Protein: CSAPLAGEQFF.

The chain recombines TRBV11-2 with TRBJ1-2; TRBD1 agrees at 7 bases. This CDR3 has 14 amino acids. From germline, CDR1 is SGHAT and CDR2 FQNNGV. With V trimmed by 4 bases and J by 6 bases, 8 bases remained unmatched. As DNA, the CDR3 is TGTGCCAGCAGCTCGACAGGGTGGTTCGATGGCTACACCTTC. Amino acid sequence: CASSSTGWFDGYTF.

The gene calls are TRBV9 and TRBJ1-2; the match to TRBD1 covers 8 bases. J lost 5 bases, V lost 5 bases, and 2 bases had no gene match. CDR3 length: 12 residues. Germline V CDR1 and CDR2: SGDLS, YYNGEE. The CDR3 region has the DNA TGTGCCAGCAGAACAGGGGGTTATGGCTACACCTTC. This codes for CASRTGGYGYTF.

The chain is built from TRBV6-5 and TRBJ1-1; perhaps TRBD1 as D (5 bases). The CDR3 is made up of 13 amino acids. CDR1 is MNHEY, CDR2 SVGAGI, per germline. V lost 2 bases and J 7 bases, leaving 11 bases between the germline ends. CDR3 residues: CASSYGTENEAFF. In nucleotides, the CDR3 is TGTGCCAGCAGTTACGGGACGGAGAATGAAGCTTTCTTT.

The gene calls are TRBV9 and TRBJ2-7, with D possibly called TRBD1 or TRBD2 (5 bases each). Germline V gene sequence: CDR1 SGDLS, CDR2 YYNGEE. V was shortened by 4 bases and J by 0 bases, with 11 bases between the two germline ends. CDR3 length: 14 residues. The DNA for the CDR3 is TGTGCCAGCAGCCGGGACGGAGGCTCCTACGAGCAGTACTTC. Translated, it gives CASSRDGGSYEQYF.

This clone was seen a handful of times. The rearrangement uses TRBV5-1 and TRBJ1-2; D unclear. Trimming took 2 bases from V and 1 from J, leaving 6 bases between them. Germline-derived CDR1 and CDR2 are SGHRS and YFSETQ. The CDR3 covers 13 residues. CDR3 protein: CASSFHSNYGYTF. The CDR3 bases are TGCGCCAGCAGCTTTCATAGTAACTATGGCTACACCTTC.

The chain couples TRBV29-1 to TRBJ2-1, with 10 bases identical to TRBD2. From germline, CDR1 is SQVTM and CDR2 ANQGSEA. With V trimmed by 6 bases and J by 1 base, 12 bases remained unmatched. The CDR3 contains 17 residues. CDR3 sequence reads: CSVKREGRFGSYNEQFF. For the CDR3, the DNA is TGCAGCGTCAAGCGGGAGGGCCGATTTGGTTCCTACAATGAGCAGTTCTTC.

This clone was seen just once. This rearrangement joins TRBV29-1 to TRBJ2-1, with D possibly being TRBD1 or TRBD2 (6 bases each). The CDR3 contains 13 residues. CDR1 SQVTM and CDR2 ANQGSEA come from the germline V gene. Trimming left V 1 base short and J 8 bases short, with 12 bases between. CDR3 nucleotide sequence: TGCAGCGTTGAAGTTACGAGGGGGGATGAGCAGTTCTTC. Translation: CSVEVTRGDEQFF.

The chain uses TRBV5-6 and TRBJ2-3, with D tentatively TRBD1 (6 bases). CDR3 length: 17 residues. V lost 2 bases and J lost 0, with 16 bases in between. Germline loops: CDR1 SGHDT, CDR2 YYEEEE. CDR3 sequence: CASSFILDSHSTDTQYF. CDR3 sequence (DNA): TGTGCCAGCAGCTTCATTTTGGACAGCCATAGCACAGATACGCAGTATTTT.

This clone was counted a few times. J is TRBJ2-3 and V is TRBV27; perhaps TRBD2 as D (6 bases). Germline V gene sequence: CDR1 MNHEY, CDR2 SMNVEV (reference sequence). Trimming left V 0 bases short and J 0 bases short, with 7 bases between. This CDR3 comprises 15 residues. The CDR3 DNA sequence: TGTGCCAGCAGTTTATCAGGGACTAGCACAGATACGCAGTATTTT. It encodes CASSLSGTSTDTQYF.

CDR3 region: CASSEGRNSNQPQHF. CDR3 in DNA: TGTGCCAGTAGCGAGGGCAGGAATAGCAATCAGCCCCAGCATTTT. The rearrangement joins TRBV19 to TRBJ1-5; no firm D call. The CDR3 has 15 residues. V lost 6 bases, J lost 0 bases, and 12 bases lay in between. Germline V gene sequence: CDR1 LNHDA, CDR2 SQIVND (reference sequence).

This chain links TRBV7-9 with TRBJ2-1, with D uncertain. V dropped 1 base and J dropped 9 bases, with 4 bases sitting between them. CDR1 SEHNR and CDR2 FQNEAQ come from the germline V gene (reference sequence). This CDR3 region has 11 residues. In DNA, the CDR3 is TGTGCCAGCAGCTTAGAAATTGAGCAGTTCTTC. Translation: CASSLEIEQFF.

The gene calls are TRBV19 and TRBJ1-1, with D maybe TRBD1 (6 bases). CDR1 and CDR2 from the germline V gene are LNHDA and SQIVND (reference sequence). V was trimmed by 2 bases and J by 4 bases, leaving 8 bases between them. The CDR3 is 13 residues long. The CDR3 DNA follows: TGTGCCAGTAGTATACAGGGGAGCACTGAAGCTTTCTTT. Amino acids: CASSIQGSTEAFF.

V gene TRBV2 combines with J gene TRBJ2-7; D is undetermined. Between the trimmed V and J ends, which lost 0 bases and 0 bases, there was a span of 9 bases. The CDR3 has 15 amino acids. Germline-derived CDR1 and CDR2 are SNHLY and FYNNEI. The CDR3 nucleotides are TGTGCCAGCAGTGAAGCGCTTGACCCCTCCTACGAGCAGTACTTC. Translation: CASSEALDPSYEQYF.

The gene calls are TRBV6-7 and TRBJ2-7, with D perhaps TRBD1 or TRBD2 (6 bases each). TRBV6-7 is an ORF, and what it does is uncertain. V lost 8 bases to trimming and J lost 3 bases, with 11 bases between them. The CDR3 sequence is 12 residues long. CDR3: CASGGPDYEQYF. The CDR3 DNA sequence: TGTGCCAGCGGGGGGCCTGACTACGAGCAGTACTTC.

V gene TRBV14 combines with J gene TRBJ2-7; unclear D gene. CDR3 length: 12 amino acids. Deletions cut 0 bases from V and 6 bases from J, with 6 bases between. The germline V gene has CDR1 SGHDN and CDR2 FVKESK. CDR3 bases: TGTGCCAGCAGCCAAGATACCCTCGAGCAGTACTTC. Translation: CASSQDTLEQYF.

The chain recombines TRBV5-4 with TRBJ2-2, with 14 nucleotides matching TRBD2. The germline gives CDR1 SGHNT, CDR2 YYREEE (reference sequence). The CDR3 is made up of 17 amino acids. V shed 4 bases, J shed 5 bases, and the junction held 7 bases outside the gene matches. The DNA of the CDR3 is TGTGCCAGCAGCCCGGGACTAGCGGGAGTAGGAACCGGGGAGCTGTTTTTT. Translation gives CASSPGLAGVGTGELFF. The entire variable domain, with the rest obtained from reference TRBV5-4 and TRBJ2-2, is as follows: ETGVTQSPTHLIKTRGQQVTLRCSSQSGHNTVSWYQQALGQGPQFIFQYYREEENGRGNFPPRFSGLQFPNYSSELNVNALELDDSALYLCASSPGLAGVGTGELFFGEGSRLTVL.

The chain couples TRBV5-6 to TRBJ1-1; D unresolved. Germline V lookup: CDR1 SGHDT, CDR2 YYEEEE. The V gene lost 2 bases and the J gene lost 2 bases, with 4 bases spanning the gap. The CDR3 has 12 amino acids. The CDR3: CASSFSNTEAFF. The CDR3 DNA follows: TGTGCCAGCAGCTTTAGTAACACTGAAGCTTTCTTT.

In its sample, this clone is medium-sized. The chain links TRBV5-1 to TRBJ1-5; no clear D gene. Germline V gene data show CDR1 as SGHRS and CDR2 as YFSETQ. V lost 0 bases, J lost 3 bases, and 4 bases lay in between. This CDR3 contains 13 residues. The CDR3 here is CASSLAVNQPQHF. The CDR3 DNA sequence: TGCGCCAGCAGCTTGGCAGTCAATCAGCCCCAGCATTTT.

This chain connects TRBV6-5 to TRBJ1-5; no definite D call. The CDR3 covers 13 residues. Between the trimmed V and J ends, which lost 6 bases and 6 bases, there was a span of 12 bases. Germline V gene sequence: CDR1 MNHEY, CDR2 SVGAGI. The CDR3 region has the DNA TGTGCCAGCAGGGAGTGGGATACTCAGCCCCAGCATTTT. As protein: CASREWDTQPQHF.

The chain employs TRBV7-3 and TRBJ2-3, with 7 bases matching TRBD1. Unmatched junction bases numbered 6, after V lost 1 base and J lost 5 bases. Germline V lookup: CDR1 SGHTA, CDR2 FQGTGA. The CDR3 is 15 amino acids. The CDR3 DNA is TGTGCCAGCAGCTTAAGGTCCACAGGGGTAGATACGCAGTATTTT. Its translation is CASSLRSTGVDTQYF.

The rearrangement links TRBV6-1 to TRBJ1-4; 9 bases match TRBD1. V lost 1 base, J lost 7 bases, and 1 base stayed unmatched. CDR1 is MNHNS and CDR2 is SASEGT in the germline V gene. The CDR3 spans 14 residues. The CDR3, as DNA: TGTGCCAGCAGTGAAGGGACAGGGGCTGAAAAACTGTTTTTT. Its protein is CASSEGTGAEKLFF.

The chain links TRBV13 to TRBJ2-1; TRBD2 agrees at 11 bases. Germline values: CDR1 PRHDT, CDR2 FYEKMQ (reference sequence). The V segment lost 2 bases and the J segment 8 bases; nucleotides outside the gene matches: 2. CDR3 length equals 14 residues. CDR3 in DNA: TGTGCCAGCAGCTTATCACTAGCGGGAGATGAGCAGTTCTTC. It codes for CASSLSLAGDEQFF.

The V call is TRBV7-3, the J call TRBJ1-2; 12 positions match TRBD1. V dropped 0 bases and J dropped 8; count of bases not matched to a gene: 10. CDR3 length: 17 amino acids. Germline V lookup: CDR1 SGHTA, CDR2 FQGTGA. DNA of the CDR3: TGTGCCAGCAGCTTAACGGGTCCGGGACAGGGGGCGCCGGGCTACACCTTC. It encodes CASSLTGPGQGAPGYTF.

The chain recombines TRBV27 with TRBJ1-5; 7 bases map to TRBD1. The ends lost 5 bases at V and 2 bases at J; junction bases unmatched: 3. The CDR3 covers 14 residues. The germline V gene has CDR1 MNHEY and CDR2 SMNVEV (reference sequence). For the CDR3, the DNA is TGTGCCAGCAGTCCGCAGGGGGGCAATCAGCCCCAGCATTTT. Its protein product is CASSPQGGNQPQHF.

The J gene is TRBJ1-1, the V gene TRBV5-1; D remains ambiguous. Between the trimmed V and J ends, which lost 4 bases and 4 bases, there was a span of 11 bases. The germline V gene encodes CDR1 SGHRS and CDR2 YFSETQ. This CDR3 spans 13 amino acids. The CDR3 coding sequence is TGCGCCAGCAGCCGAGGCGGCGGCACTGAAGCTTTCTTT. Translation: CASSRGGGTEAFF.

The CDR3 nucleotides are TGCGCCAGCAGCCAGAATTCACAGGGGACTGTTGATGGCTACACCTTC. This translates into CASSQNSQGTVDGYTF. The chain has TRBV4-1 and TRBJ1-2, with 7 bases lining up with TRBD1. V lost 3 bases and J lost 6; bases outside the gene matches: 13. CDR1 is MGHRA and CDR2 is YSYEKL in the germline V gene. The CDR3 loop spans 16 amino acids.

The J gene is TRBJ2-7, the V gene TRBV5-1; TRBD2 matches 12 bases. CDR1 and CDR2 from the germline V gene are SGHRS and YFSETQ. After removal of 4 bases from V and 2 bases from J, the junction contained 4 bases not matched to a gene. This CDR3 has 15 amino acids. The CDR3 here is CASSTRLAGAYEQYF. The CDR3 DNA sequence: TGCGCCAGCAGCACCCGACTAGCGGGGGCCTACGAGCAGTACTTC.